Described below is a single TCR beta chain sequence and its context. Its antigen is still unknown. This sample was taken from a study of T cell responses to AZD1222 COVID-19 vaccine. After removal of 1 base from V and 1 base from J, the junction contained 6 bases not matched to a gene. Germline V lookup: CDR1 LGHNA, CDR2 YSLEER. CDR3 length equals 16 residues. Study results and limitations: Baseline seropositivity characterized only a handful of AZD1222 recipients.

The data were produced by immunoSEQ multiplex PCR, yet TCRdb's version contains in-frame clones alone and is incomplete. The data show about 150,000 clones, with approximately 89% seen just once and about 4.5% held by the top ten. The chain has TRBV4-3 and TRBJ2-7; 8 bases agree with TRBD2. The source of this sequence is an adult in good health. This sample comprised peripheral blood, obtained on day 0 of AZD1222 vaccination. CDR3 region: CASSQVAGTGSYEQYF. The CDR3 coding sequence is TGCGCCAGCAGCCAAGTAGCGGGAACCGGATCCTACGAGCAGTACTTC.